This TCR beta chain was captured by sequencing in a study of identical twins. In TCRdb, the 5' RACE reads were re-called with MiXCR into one record per CDR3 protein. The sample has 550,000 to 700,000 distinct CDR3 sequences, about 20% seen once. Notes on the study in general: Recombination models fit unrelated individuals' TCR alpha sharing but underestimated twins'.

The CDR3 consists of 13 residues. V lost 4 bases and J 5 bases, leaving 12 bases between the germline ends. This clonotype was observed a handful of times. Its antigen is as yet unknown. These records were also assigned to another study, of T cells expressing NK-cell markers. That work contributes: Restriction of sorting to alpha-beta TCR T cells was accomplished in several experiments using an anti-gamma-delta TCR antibody. Dominant NKG2C+ clonotype frequencies of roughly 1.0-8% of CD8+ T cells were measured in over 5 donors. Similarly, these clonotypes led the CD3+CD56-NKG2C+ fraction as well in a handful of donors.

The rearrangement links TRBV12-3 or TRBV12-4 to TRBJ2-7; a possible D gene is TRBD1 (6 bases). The sequenced sample consisted of PBMCs. This sequence was found in a young woman in good health. The CDR3 nucleotides read TGTGCCAGCAGTTCCCTTACAGGGAACGAGCAGTACTTC. Translation: CASSSLTGNEQYF.